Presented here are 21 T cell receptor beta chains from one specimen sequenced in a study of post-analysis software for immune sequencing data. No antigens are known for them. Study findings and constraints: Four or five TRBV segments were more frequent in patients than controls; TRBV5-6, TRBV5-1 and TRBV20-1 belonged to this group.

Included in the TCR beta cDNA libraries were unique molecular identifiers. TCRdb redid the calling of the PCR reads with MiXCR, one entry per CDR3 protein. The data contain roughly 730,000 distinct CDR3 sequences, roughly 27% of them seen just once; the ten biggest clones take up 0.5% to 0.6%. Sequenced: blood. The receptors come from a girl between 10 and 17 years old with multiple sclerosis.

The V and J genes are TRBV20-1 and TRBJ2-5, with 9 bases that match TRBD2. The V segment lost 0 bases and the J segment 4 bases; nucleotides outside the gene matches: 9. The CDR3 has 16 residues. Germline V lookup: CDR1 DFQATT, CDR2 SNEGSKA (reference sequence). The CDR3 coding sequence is TGCAGTGCTAGAGATCTCTGGCGGGGGGGCTCAGAGACCCAGTACTTC. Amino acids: CSARDLWRGGSETQYF.

CDR3 DNA sequence: TGCAGTGCTAGAGGCCGGACAGGCCAACCTTCCTACGAGCAGTACTTC. Translation gives CSARGRTGQPSYEQYF. The chain has TRBV20-1 and TRBJ2-7; TRBD1 matches 7 bases. J lost 1 base, V lost 1 base, and 10 bases had no gene match. CDR1 DFQATT and CDR2 SNEGSKA come from the germline V gene (reference sequence). CDR3 size: 16 residues.

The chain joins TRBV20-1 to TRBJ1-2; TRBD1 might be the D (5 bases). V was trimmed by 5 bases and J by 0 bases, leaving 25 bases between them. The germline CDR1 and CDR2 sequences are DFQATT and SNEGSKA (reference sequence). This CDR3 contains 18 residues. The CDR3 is CSARNPVGTERANYGYTF. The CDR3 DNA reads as TGCAGTGCTCGTAATCCAGTTGGGACCGAGCGAGCTAACTATGGCTACACCTTC.

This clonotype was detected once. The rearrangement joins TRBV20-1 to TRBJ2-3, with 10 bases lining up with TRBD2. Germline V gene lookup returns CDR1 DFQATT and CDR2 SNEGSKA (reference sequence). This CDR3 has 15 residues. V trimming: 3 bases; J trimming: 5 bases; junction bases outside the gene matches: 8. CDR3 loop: CSASTSGGAGDTQYF. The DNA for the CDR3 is TGCAGTGCTAGTACAAGCGGGGGGGCAGGAGATACGCAGTATTTT.

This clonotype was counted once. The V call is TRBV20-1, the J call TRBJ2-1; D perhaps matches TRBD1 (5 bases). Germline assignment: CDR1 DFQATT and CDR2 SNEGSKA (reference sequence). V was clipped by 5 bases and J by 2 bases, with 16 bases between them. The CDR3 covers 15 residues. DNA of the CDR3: TGCAGTGCTGGTTCACCTCCCAGGGCCTACAATGAGCAGTTCTTC. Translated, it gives CSAGSPPRAYNEQFF.

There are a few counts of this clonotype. Here the CDR3 DNA reads TGTGCCAGCAGCGCTAAGGTGGGCGGGGTAGGGAATGAGCAGTACTTC. Encoded protein: CASSAKVGGVGNEQYF. This chain uses TRBV5-5 with TRBJ2-5; D perhaps matches TRBD2 (6 bases). Trimming left V 4 bases short and J 11 bases short, with 27 bases between. The CDR3 is 16 amino acids. Germline assignment: CDR1 SGHKS and CDR2 YYEKEE (reference sequence).

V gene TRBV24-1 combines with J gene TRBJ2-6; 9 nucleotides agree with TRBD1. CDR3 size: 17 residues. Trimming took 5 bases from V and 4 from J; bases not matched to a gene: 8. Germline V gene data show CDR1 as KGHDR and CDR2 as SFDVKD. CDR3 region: CATSGGQGMHGANVLTF. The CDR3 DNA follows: TGTGCCACCAGTGGGGGACAGGGAATGCACGGGGCCAACGTCCTGACTTTC.

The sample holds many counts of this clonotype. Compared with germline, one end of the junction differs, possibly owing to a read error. CDR3 in amino acids: CASSFLAGVTDTQYF. As DNA, the CDR3 is TGTGCCAGCAGCTTCCTAGCGGGGGTCACAGATACGCAGTATTTT. V gene TRBV5-1 combines with J gene TRBJ2-3; the match to TRBD2 covers 10 bases. Per germline, CDR1 SGHRS and CDR2 YFSETQ. CDR3 length equals 15 residues.

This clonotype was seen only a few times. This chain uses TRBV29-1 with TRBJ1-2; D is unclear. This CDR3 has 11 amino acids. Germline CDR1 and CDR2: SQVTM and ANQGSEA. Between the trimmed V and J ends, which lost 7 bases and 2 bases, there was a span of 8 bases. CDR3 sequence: CSGQENYGYTF. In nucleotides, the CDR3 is TGCAGCGGGCAGGAGAACTATGGCTACACCTTC.

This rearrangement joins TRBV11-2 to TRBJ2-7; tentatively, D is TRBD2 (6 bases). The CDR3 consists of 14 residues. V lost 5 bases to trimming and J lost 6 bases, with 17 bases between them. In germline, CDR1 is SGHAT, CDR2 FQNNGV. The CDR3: CASSGSGVEGEQYF. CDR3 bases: TGTGCCAGCAGCGGTTCGGGGGTAGAAGGCGAGCAGTACTTC.

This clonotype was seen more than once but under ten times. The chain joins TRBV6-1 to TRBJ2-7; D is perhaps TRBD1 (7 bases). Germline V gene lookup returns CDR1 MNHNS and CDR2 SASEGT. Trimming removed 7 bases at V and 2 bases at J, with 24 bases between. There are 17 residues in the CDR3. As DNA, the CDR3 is TGTGCCAGCACTCTTAGTCGTGGAGGGGGCTATCCCTACGAGCAGTACTTC. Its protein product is CASTLSRGGGYPYEQYF.

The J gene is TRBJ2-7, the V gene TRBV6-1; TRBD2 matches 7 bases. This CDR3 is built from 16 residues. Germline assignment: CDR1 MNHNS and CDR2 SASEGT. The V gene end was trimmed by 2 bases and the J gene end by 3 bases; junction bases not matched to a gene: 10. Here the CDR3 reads CASSEISGGGFYEQYF. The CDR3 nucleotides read TGTGCCAGCAGTGAAATAAGTGGCGGGGGATTCTACGAGCAGTACTTC.

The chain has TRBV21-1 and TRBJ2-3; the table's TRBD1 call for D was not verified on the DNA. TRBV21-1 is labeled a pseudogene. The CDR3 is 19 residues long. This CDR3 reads CASSKESGGKGGAGDTQYF. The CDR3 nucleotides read TGTGCCAGCAGCAAAGAAAGCGGCGGAAAGGGGGGGGCCGGAGATACGCAGTATTTT.

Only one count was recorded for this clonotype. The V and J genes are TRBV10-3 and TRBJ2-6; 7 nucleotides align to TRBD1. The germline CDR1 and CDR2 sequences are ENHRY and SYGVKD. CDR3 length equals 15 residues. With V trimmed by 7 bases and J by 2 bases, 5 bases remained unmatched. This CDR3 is CAINTDRAGANVLTF. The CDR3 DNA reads TGTGCCATCAACACCGACAGGGCTGGGGCCAACGTCCTGACTTTC.

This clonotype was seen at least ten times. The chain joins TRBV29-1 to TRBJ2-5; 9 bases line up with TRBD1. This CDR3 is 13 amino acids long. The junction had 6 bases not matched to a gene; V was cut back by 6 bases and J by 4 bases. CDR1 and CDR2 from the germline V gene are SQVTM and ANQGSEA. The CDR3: CSVDTGGRETQYF. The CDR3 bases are TGCAGCGTCGATACAGGGGGCCGAGAGACCCAGTACTTC.

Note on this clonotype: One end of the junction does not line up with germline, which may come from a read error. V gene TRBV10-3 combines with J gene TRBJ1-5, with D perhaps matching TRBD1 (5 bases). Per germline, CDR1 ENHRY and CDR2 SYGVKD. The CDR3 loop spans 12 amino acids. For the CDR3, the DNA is TGCGGAGTGGGGGGGGTAGGTCAGCCCCAGCATTTT. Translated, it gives CGVGGVGQPQHF.

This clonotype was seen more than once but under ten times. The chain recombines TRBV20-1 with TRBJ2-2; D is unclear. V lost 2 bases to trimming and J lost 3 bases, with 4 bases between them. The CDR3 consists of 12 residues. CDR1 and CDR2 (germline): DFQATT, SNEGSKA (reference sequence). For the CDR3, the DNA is TGCAGTGCTAGACCTTACACCGGGGAGCTGTTTTTT. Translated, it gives CSARPYTGELFF.

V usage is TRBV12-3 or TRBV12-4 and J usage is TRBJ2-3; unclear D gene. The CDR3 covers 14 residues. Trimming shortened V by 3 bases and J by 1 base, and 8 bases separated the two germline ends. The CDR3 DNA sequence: TGTGCCAGCAGTTTTTACAGCCGCACAGATACGCAGTATTTT. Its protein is CASSFYSRTDTQYF.

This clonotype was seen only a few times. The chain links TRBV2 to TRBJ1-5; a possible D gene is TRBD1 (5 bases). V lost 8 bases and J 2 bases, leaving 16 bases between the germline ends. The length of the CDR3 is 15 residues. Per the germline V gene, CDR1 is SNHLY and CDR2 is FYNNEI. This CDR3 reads CASSNGGMRNQPQHF. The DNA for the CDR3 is TGTGCCAGCTCAAATGGGGGAATGCGCAATCAGCCCCAGCATTTT.

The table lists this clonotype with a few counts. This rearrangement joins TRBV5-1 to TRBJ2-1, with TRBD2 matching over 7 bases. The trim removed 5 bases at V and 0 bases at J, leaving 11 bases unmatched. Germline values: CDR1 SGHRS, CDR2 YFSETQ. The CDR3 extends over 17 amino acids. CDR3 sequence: CASRGGDSSRSYNEQFF. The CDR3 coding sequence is TGCGCCAGCAGGGGGGGGGATTCCTCGCGCTCCTACAATGAGCAGTTCTTC. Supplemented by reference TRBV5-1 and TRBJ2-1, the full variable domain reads KAGVTQTPRYLIKTRGQQVTLSCSPISGHRSVSWYQQTPGQGLQFLFEYFSETQRNKGNFPGRFSGRQFSNSRSEMNVSTLELGDSALYLCASRGGDSSRSYNEQFFGPGTRLTVL.

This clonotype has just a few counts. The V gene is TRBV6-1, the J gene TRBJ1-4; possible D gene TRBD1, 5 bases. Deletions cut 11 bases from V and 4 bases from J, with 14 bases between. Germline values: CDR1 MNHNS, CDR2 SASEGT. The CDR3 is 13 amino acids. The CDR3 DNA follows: TGTGCCGGAGCCCGGGACGGTAATGAAAAACTGTTTTTT. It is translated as CAGARDGNEKLFF.